There are many counts of the clone carrying this T cell receptor (beta chain). What it binds is unknown. Germline V lookup: CDR1 LGHNA, CDR2 YSLEER. The CDR3 spans 14 residues. V gave up 3 bases and J gave up 2 bases, with 8 bases separating them. Peripheral blood was drawn, roughly 10 milliliters per donor. The data were taken from a study of blood T cells in healthy people across ages. Study summary: Template-switching capture recovered about one barcoded beta molecule per two T cells. Study-level findings and limits: Long-lived donors had more naive CD4+ cells and higher diversity than aged donors.

For the second PCR, which ran for about 6 to 11 cycles, a sample-barcoded 5' primer and a J-beta primer mix were used. TCRdb fed the 5' RACE reads into MiXCR, producing one record per CDR3 protein. The table has 1.5 million to 2 million distinct CDR3 sequences, around 48% seen once. Sequencing was done on a sample of blood. The V gene is TRBV4-3, the J gene TRBJ2-4, with no clear D. The receptor comes from a woman between 35 and 50 years old in good health. CDR3 coding DNA: TGCGCCAGCAGCCAGGAACTGCCCAAAAACATTCAGTACTTC. It yields the protein CASSQELPKNIQYF.